The clone carrying this T cell receptor beta chain was counted only a few times. This entry is derived from a study of blood T cell repertoires in COVID-19. Across the study: The United States, Italy and Spain supplied acute and convalescent COVID-19 samples. From T cells, B-cell-depleted T cells, or PBMCs came the material, which was cDNA or gDNA.

Per the authors' pipeline: From reference gene primer amplification, estimates of nucleated cell counts were derived. Sequencing used immunoSEQ multiplex PCR; TCRdb keeps in-frame clones, though not all of them. That table supplies the V and J calls and clone size; D and trimming were determined from the DNA. Among 45,000 to 60,000 clones listed, more than 85% were seen once. The CDR3 sequence is 16 residues long. The germline CDR1 and CDR2 sequences are SGHRS and YFSETQ. Trimming pared 0 bases from V and 3 bases from J, leaving 16 bases between. Sequencing input: peripheral blood. The sequence was obtained from a human donor with active COVID-19. The donor label of this sample is uncertain. V usage is TRBV5-1 and J usage is TRBJ2-7; possible D gene TRBD2, 6 bases. CDR3 sequence: CASSLGGHGRIYEQYF. CDR3 DNA sequence: TGCGCCAGCAGCTTGGGTGGACACGGGAGAATCTACGAGCAGTACTTC.